This note documents a single T cell receptor (beta chain) sequence. The antigen remains unidentified. Only in-frame clones appear in the TCRdb table, and some are missing; sequencing was by immunoSEQ multiplex PCR. This sample has 2 million to 3 million clones, with over 85% found just once. Germline CDR1 MNHNS, CDR2 SASEGT. The V gene end was trimmed by 4 bases and the J gene end by 5 bases; junction bases not matched to a gene: 8. This CDR3 has 15 amino acids. The data belong to a study of shared clonotypes between healthy human individuals. Study-level points and caveats: Clonotype sharing across four donors was observed for roughly 5% of naive CD4 clonotypes.

The sequenced sample was naive CD4+ T cells from PBMCs. The subset was: CD45RA+ positively selected. This clonotype originated in a man younger than 30 in good health. Some clones in this sample may be carry-over from other donors' samples. V and J are TRBV6-1 and TRBJ2-3; 8 nucleotides line up with TRBD1. CDR3 sequence: CASSATGQGLDTQYF. CDR3 nucleotide sequence: TGTGCCAGCAGTGCCACCGGACAGGGTTTAGATACGCAGTATTTT.